This T cell receptor (beta chain) appears in the sequencing data of a study of a mutant IDH1 vaccine in newly diagnosed glioma. About the research overall: First vaccine doses came 4-6 weeks after radiotherapy alone, or with temozolomide cycles.

Time point defined: week 11, during vaccination. Vaccination used 300 ug of mutant IDH1 20-mer peptide per dose, with topical imiquimod. From germline, CDR1 is SGHRS and CDR2 YFSETQ. Trimming stripped 4 bases from V and 3 bases from J, with 14 bases between. There are 14 residues in the CDR3. A note on this clone: Its antigen is not known.

Using immunoSEQ multiplex PCR, the repertoire was profiled, and TCRdb retains in-frame clones only, with some absent. The data hold about 66,000 clones, with less than 85% observed a single time. The chain recombines TRBV5-1 with TRBJ2-7, with D hard to call. This sequence originates from a woman aged 45-65 years with glioma. The source was PBMCs, collected from a glioma patient whose treatment included an IDH1 peptide vaccine. The CDR3 bases are TGCGCCAGCAGCCCGGGCCCCGAAAACTACGAGCAGTACTTC. Protein sequence: CASSPGPENYEQYF.